This is a list of T cell receptor beta chains from one sample in a study of blood T cell repertoires in COVID-19. The assay was immunoSEQ multiplex PCR, and TCRdb's table has in-frame clones only and misses some. The table shows around 180,000 clones, with roughly three quarters occurring only once. The sequenced sample was peripheral blood. These receptors were obtained from a man in his sixties with active or convalescent COVID-19. Each CDR3 is given with its conserved first and last residue. D genes are given only for firm matches. Clone sizes are given selectively: once, few, many, or a class where the clone is expanded.

d_gene: NA; j_gene: TRBJ2-7; abundance: NA; v_gene: TRBV10-3; len: 12; CDR3nt: TGTGCCATCAGGGACAACCTCTACGAGCAGTACTTC; CDR3aa: CAIRDNLYEQYF
d_gene: TRBD1; j_gene: TRBJ2-7; abundance: NA; v_gene: TRBV18; len: 14; CDR3nt: TGTGCCAGCTCACCGACAGGGGGGGCAATCGAGCAGTACTTC; CDR3aa: CASSPTGGAIEQYF
d_gene: NA; j_gene: TRBJ2-3; abundance: NA; v_gene: TRBV5-6; len: 16; CDR3nt: TGTGCCAGCAGTTCCATACTATCCACCGGCACAGATACGCAGTATTTT; CDR3aa: CASSSILSTGTDTQYF
d_gene: NA; j_gene: TRBJ1-4; abundance: once; v_gene: TRBV21-1; len: 16; CDR3nt: TGTGCCCCCAGGATGGGTCCCCGCTCAATTAATGAAAAACTGTTTTTT; CDR3aa: CAPRMGPRSINEKLFF
d_gene: NA; j_gene: TRBJ2-2; abundance: few; v_gene: TRBV4-3; len: 16; CDR3nt: TGCGCCAGCAGCCAAGAAGGAGGGGGCGAGGCCGGGGAGCTGTTTTTT; CDR3aa: CASSQEGGGEAGELFF
d_gene: TRBD2; j_gene: TRBJ2-1; abundance: NA; v_gene: TRBV28; len: 15; CDR3nt: TGTGCCAGCAGTAACCAGCGGGAGGATAGGAATGAGCAGTTCTTC; CDR3aa: CASSNQREDRNEQFF
d_gene: TRBD1; j_gene: TRBJ1-2; abundance: NA; v_gene: TRBV13; len: 15; CDR3nt: TGTGCCAGCAGCGCTCGGGACAGAACTAACTATGGCTACACCTTC; CDR3aa: CASSARDRTNYGYTF
d_gene: TRBD2; j_gene: TRBJ2-7; abundance: NA; v_gene: TRBV18; len: 12; CDR3nt: TGTGCCAGCTCACGACAAGGGACTATGGGGTACTTC; CDR3aa: CASSRQGTMGYF
d_gene: TRBD2; j_gene: TRBJ2-1; abundance: NA; v_gene: TRBV9; len: 15; CDR3nt: TGTGCCAGCAGCGTAGAAGCTAGCGGGTACAATGAGCAGTTCTTC; CDR3aa: CASSVEASGYNEQFF
d_gene: NA; j_gene: TRBJ2-3; abundance: NA; v_gene: TRBV28; len: 15; CDR3nt: TGTGCCAGCAGTCTTGGGGGGGCATACACAGATACGCAGTATTTT; CDR3aa: CASSLGGAYTDTQYF
d_gene: TRBD1; j_gene: TRBJ1-2; abundance: NA; v_gene: TRBV7-2; len: 15; CDR3nt: TGTGCCAGCAGCTCCCCAGAGGGACAGGGGGCGAGCTACACCTTC; CDR3aa: CASSSPEGQGASYTF
d_gene: NA; j_gene: TRBJ2-7; abundance: once; v_gene: TRBV6-2/TRBV6-3; len: 17; CDR3nt: TGTGCCAGCAGTTACGAGGAAGGACAAACCGGGGGTTACGAGCAGTACTTC; CDR3aa: CASSYEEGQTGGYEQYF
d_gene: TRBD2; j_gene: TRBJ2-7; abundance: NA; v_gene: TRBV7-9; len: 16; CDR3nt: TGTGCCAGCAGCTTACCCCGACTAGCGGGAGCTTACGAGCAGTACTTC; CDR3aa: CASSLPRLAGAYEQYF
d_gene: TRBD2; j_gene: TRBJ2-7; abundance: NA; v_gene: TRBV24-1; len: 13; CDR3nt: TGTGCCACCGCCGAGAGCGGGAAGTACGAGCAGTACTTC; CDR3aa: CATAESGKYEQYF
d_gene: NA; j_gene: TRBJ1-6; abundance: NA; v_gene: TRBV6-5; len: 16; CDR3nt: TGTGCCAGCAGTTCCGCGGGAGGGGGAGTTAATTCACCCCTCCACTTT; CDR3aa: CASSSAGGGVNSPLHF
d_gene: TRBD2; j_gene: TRBJ2-2; abundance: NA; v_gene: TRBV5-5; len: 17; CDR3nt: TGTGCCAGCAGCCCCACTCCGGGACTAGCGGGGACCGGGGAGCTGTTTTTT; CDR3aa: CASSPTPGLAGTGELFF
d_gene: TRBD2; j_gene: TRBJ2-1; abundance: NA; v_gene: TRBV5-4; len: 15; CDR3nt: TGTGCCAGCAGCGGCGGACTAGCGTACGAGAATGAGCAGTTCTTC; CDR3aa: CASSGGLAYENEQFF
d_gene: NA; j_gene: TRBJ2-2; abundance: once; v_gene: TRBV2; len: 12; CDR3nt: TGTGCCAGCCGGAGGGAATCCGGGGAGCTGTTTTTT; CDR3aa: CASRRESGELFF
d_gene: NA; j_gene: TRBJ2-7; abundance: NA; v_gene: TRBV7-9; len: 12; CDR3nt: TGTGCCAGCAGCTTTTCAGGGGACGAGCAGTACTTC; CDR3aa: CASSFSGDEQYF
d_gene: TRBD2; j_gene: TRBJ2-7; abundance: NA; v_gene: TRBV6-1; len: 16; CDR3nt: TGTGCCAGCAGTGAAGGCCCTAGCGGGAGGTACTACGAGCAGTACTTC; CDR3aa: CASSEGPSGRYYEQYF
d_gene: TRBD2; j_gene: TRBJ2-5; abundance: NA; v_gene: TRBV27; len: 14; CDR3nt: TGTGCCAGCAGTTTAATAGCGGGAGCCGAGACCCAGTACTTC; CDR3aa: CASSLIAGAETQYF
d_gene: TRBD2; j_gene: TRBJ2-1; abundance: NA; v_gene: TRBV9; len: 20; CDR3nt: TGTGCCAGCAGCGAAGTAGGGACGGGACTAGCGGGAGGAGTTGGGGATGAGCAGTTCTTC; CDR3aa: CASSEVGTGLAGGVGDEQFF
d_gene: NA; j_gene: TRBJ2-5; abundance: NA; v_gene: TRBV5-1; len: 15; CDR3nt: TGCGCCAGCAGCTTGGGGGCAGGTTCGGTAGAGACCCAGTACTTC; CDR3aa: CASSLGAGSVETQYF
d_gene: NA; j_gene: TRBJ2-7; abundance: NA; v_gene: TRBV3-1/TRBV3-2; len: 16; CDR3nt: TGTGCCAGCAGCCAAGCCGCGGTGAGGTACTCCTACGAGCAGTACTTC; CDR3aa: CASSQAAVRYSYEQYF
d_gene: TRBD2; j_gene: TRBJ2-1; abundance: many; v_gene: TRBV9; len: 16; CDR3nt: TGTGCCAGCAGCGCACAATCGGGACTAGCGGGAGAGGAGCAGTTCTTC; CDR3aa: CASSAQSGLAGEEQFF
d_gene: NA; j_gene: TRBJ1-1; abundance: NA; v_gene: TRBV28; len: 11; CDR3nt: TGTGCCACCCGGGAGAGCACTGAAGCTTTCTTT; CDR3aa: CATRESTEAFF
d_gene: NA; j_gene: TRBJ2-1; abundance: NA; v_gene: TRBV20-1; len: 11; CDR3nt: TGCAGTGCTAGAATATACAATGAGCAGTTCTTC; CDR3aa: CSARIYNEQFF
d_gene: NA; j_gene: TRBJ2-7; abundance: NA; v_gene: TRBV18; len: 13; CDR3nt: TGTGCCAGCTCACCGGATCTAGCTTACGAGCAGTACTTC; CDR3aa: CASSPDLAYEQYF
d_gene: TRBD1; j_gene: TRBJ2-2; abundance: NA; v_gene: TRBV7-8; len: 16; CDR3nt: TGTGCCAGCAATTTTAAAGGGACAGGGTCGCCCGGGGAGCTGTTTTTT; CDR3aa: CASNFKGTGSPGELFF
d_gene: NA; j_gene: TRBJ2-1; abundance: NA; v_gene: TRBV12-5; len: 14; CDR3nt: TGTGCTAGTGGTTTCTCAATAGCGGACAATGAGCAGTTCTTC; CDR3aa: CASGFSIADNEQFF
d_gene: TRBD1; j_gene: TRBJ1-1; abundance: NA; v_gene: TRBV12-3/TRBV12-4; len: 13; CDR3nt: TGTGCCAGCAGTTTGTCGACAGGGAGTCATGCTTTCTTT; CDR3aa: CASSLSTGSHAFF
d_gene: TRBD2; j_gene: TRBJ2-1; abundance: few; v_gene: TRBV6-2/TRBV6-3; len: 17; CDR3nt: TGTGCCAGCAGCTCCGGGAGGGTGGGCAGCTCCTACAATGAGCAGTTCTTC; CDR3aa: CASSSGRVGSSYNEQFF
d_gene: NA; j_gene: TRBJ2-1; abundance: NA; v_gene: TRBV12-2; len: 17; CDR3nt: TGTGCAAGTCGCTTAGGGAAGGGGTTTCTGAGAAGAAATGAGCAGTTCTTC; CDR3aa: CASRLGKGFLRRNEQFF
d_gene: NA; j_gene: TRBJ1-2; abundance: NA; v_gene: TRBV28; len: 13; CDR3nt: TGTGCCAGCACCGTAGCGGGGAACTATGGCTACACCTTC; CDR3aa: CASTVAGNYGYTF
d_gene: NA; j_gene: TRBJ1-4; abundance: once; v_gene: TRBV29-1; len: 13; CDR3nt: TGCAGCGTCGGGAGTGGATTTAATGAAAAACTGTTTTTT; CDR3aa: CSVGSGFNEKLFF
d_gene: NA; j_gene: TRBJ1-5; abundance: NA; v_gene: TRBV19; len: 17; CDR3nt: TGTGCCAGTAGTAACCTCAGGACAGTAGAAAGCAATCAGCCCCAGCATTTT; CDR3aa: CASSNLRTVESNQPQHF
d_gene: NA; j_gene: TRBJ2-1; abundance: NA; v_gene: TRBV18; len: 16; CDR3nt: TGTGCCAGCTCACGAGACAGTTTGCTTGATTCCAATGAGCAGTTCTTC; CDR3aa: CASSRDSLLDSNEQFF
d_gene: NA; j_gene: TRBJ1-5; abundance: few; v_gene: TRBV4-3; len: 17; CDR3nt: TGCGCCAGCAGCCAAGATTTTCCGACACTTAGCAATCAGCCCCAGCATTTT; CDR3aa: CASSQDFPTLSNQPQHF
d_gene: NA; j_gene: TRBJ2-7; abundance: NA; v_gene: TRBV30; len: 17; CDR3nt: TGTGCCTGGAGTGGGAGGACGGAGGAGGGGGGGTACTACGAGCAGTACTTC; CDR3aa: CAWSGRTEEGGYYEQYF
d_gene: TRBD2; j_gene: TRBJ2-1; abundance: NA; v_gene: TRBV6-2/TRBV6-3; len: 15; CDR3nt: TGTGCCAGCAGTGGACGACTAGCGGGGGCATTGGAGCAGTTCTTC; CDR3aa: CASSGRLAGALEQFF
d_gene: NA; j_gene: TRBJ1-2; abundance: NA; v_gene: TRBV6-5; len: 13; CDR3nt: TGTGCCAGCAGTTACTCGAGTTCTTCGAGGGCCACCTTC; CDR3aa: CASSYSSSSRATF
d_gene: TRBD1; j_gene: TRBJ2-7; abundance: NA; v_gene: TRBV19; len: 16; CDR3nt: TGTGCCAGTAGTATGGAAAAGGGACAGATCTCCTACGAGCAGTACTTC; CDR3aa: CASSMEKGQISYEQYF
d_gene: TRBD1; j_gene: TRBJ1-4; abundance: NA; v_gene: TRBV19; len: 13; CDR3nt: TGTGCCAGTAGCCGGGACAGGGATGAAAAACTGTTTTTT; CDR3aa: CASSRDRDEKLFF
d_gene: NA; j_gene: TRBJ2-7; abundance: NA; v_gene: TRBV7-2; len: 11; CDR3nt: TGTGCCAGCAGCCTCGCGGCTTCTCAGTACTTC; CDR3aa: CASSLAASQYF
d_gene: NA; j_gene: TRBJ1-1; abundance: NA; v_gene: TRBV18; len: 18; CDR3nt: TGTGCCAGCTCACCCCTAGGGACGGGAATTCAAAGGGGGACTGAAGCTTTCTTT; CDR3aa: CASSPLGTGIQRGTEAFF
d_gene: TRBD1; j_gene: TRBJ1-2; abundance: NA; v_gene: TRBV7-9; len: 16; CDR3nt: TGTGCCAGCAGCGCCTCGGGACAGAAAGCTAACTATGGCTACACCTTC; CDR3aa: CASSASGQKANYGYTF
d_gene: TRBD1; j_gene: TRBJ1-1; abundance: few; v_gene: TRBV19; len: 14; CDR3nt: TGTGCCAGTAGTCACGGACAGGCGAACACTGAAGCTTTCTTT; CDR3aa: CASSHGQANTEAFF
d_gene: TRBD2; j_gene: TRBJ2-1; abundance: once; v_gene: TRBV5-1; len: 16; CDR3nt: TGCGCCAGCAGCTCGCAGCTAGGCGGGGGGCACGATGAGCAGTTCTTC; CDR3aa: CASSSQLGGGHDEQFF